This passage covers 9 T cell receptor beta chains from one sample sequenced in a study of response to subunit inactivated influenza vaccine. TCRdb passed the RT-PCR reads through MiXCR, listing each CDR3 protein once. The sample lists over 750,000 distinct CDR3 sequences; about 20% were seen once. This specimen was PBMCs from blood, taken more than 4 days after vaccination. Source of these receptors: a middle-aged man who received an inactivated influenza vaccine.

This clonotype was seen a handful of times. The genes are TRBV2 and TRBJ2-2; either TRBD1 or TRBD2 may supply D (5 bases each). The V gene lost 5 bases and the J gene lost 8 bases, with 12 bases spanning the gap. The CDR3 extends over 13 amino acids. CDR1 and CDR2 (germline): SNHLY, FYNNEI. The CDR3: CASSFEGRGELFF. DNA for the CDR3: TGTGCCAGCAGTTTTGAGGGGCGGGGGGAGCTGTTTTTT.

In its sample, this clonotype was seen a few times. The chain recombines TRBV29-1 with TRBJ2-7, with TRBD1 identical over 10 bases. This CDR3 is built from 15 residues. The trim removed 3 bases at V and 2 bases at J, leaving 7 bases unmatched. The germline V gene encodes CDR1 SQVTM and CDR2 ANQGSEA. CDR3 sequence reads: CSVDGTGEDAYEQYF. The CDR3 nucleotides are TGCAGCGTTGACGGGACAGGGGAAGACGCCTACGAGCAGTACTTC.

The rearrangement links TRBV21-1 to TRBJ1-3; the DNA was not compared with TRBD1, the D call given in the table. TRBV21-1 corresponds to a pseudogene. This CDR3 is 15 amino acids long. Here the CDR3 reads CASSKMMGRRNTIYF. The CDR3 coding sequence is TGTGCCAGCAGCAAAATGATGGGGCGTCGAAACACCATATATTTT.

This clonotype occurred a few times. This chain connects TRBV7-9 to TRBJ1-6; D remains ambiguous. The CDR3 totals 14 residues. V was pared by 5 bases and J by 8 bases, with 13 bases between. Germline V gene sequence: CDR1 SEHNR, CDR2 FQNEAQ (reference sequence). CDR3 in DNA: TGTGCCAGCAGCCAGGACGCCCATCATTCACCCCTCCACTTT. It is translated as CASSQDAHHSPLHF.

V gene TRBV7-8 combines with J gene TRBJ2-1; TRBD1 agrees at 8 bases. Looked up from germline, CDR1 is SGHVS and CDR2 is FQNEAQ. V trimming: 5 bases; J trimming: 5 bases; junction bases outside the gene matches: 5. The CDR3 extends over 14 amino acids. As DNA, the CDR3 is TGTGCCAGCAGCACTCGACAGGGGAACAATGAGCAGTTCTTC. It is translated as CASSTRQGNNEQFF.

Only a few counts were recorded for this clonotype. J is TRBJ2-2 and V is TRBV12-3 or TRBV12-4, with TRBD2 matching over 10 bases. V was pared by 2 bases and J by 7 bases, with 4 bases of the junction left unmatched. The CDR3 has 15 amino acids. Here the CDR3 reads CASSLRGLAIGELFF. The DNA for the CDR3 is TGTGCCAGCAGTTTAAGGGGACTAGCGATCGGGGAGCTGTTTTTT.

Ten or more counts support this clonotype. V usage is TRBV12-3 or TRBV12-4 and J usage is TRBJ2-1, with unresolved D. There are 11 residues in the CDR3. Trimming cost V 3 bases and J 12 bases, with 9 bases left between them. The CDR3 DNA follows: TGTGCCAGCAGTTTGGGTTTAGGGCAGTTCTTC. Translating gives CASSLGLGQFF.

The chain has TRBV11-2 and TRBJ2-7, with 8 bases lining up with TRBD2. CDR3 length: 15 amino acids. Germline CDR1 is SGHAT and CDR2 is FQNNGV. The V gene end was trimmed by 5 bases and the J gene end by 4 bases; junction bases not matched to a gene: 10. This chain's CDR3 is CASSPLRGGGYEQYF. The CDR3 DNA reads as TGTGCCAGCAGCCCCCTCCGGGGGGGAGGGTACGAGCAGTACTTC.

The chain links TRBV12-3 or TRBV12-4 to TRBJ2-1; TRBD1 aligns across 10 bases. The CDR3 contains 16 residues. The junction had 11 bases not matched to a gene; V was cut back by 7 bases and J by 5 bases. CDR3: CASTNRQGARNNEQFF. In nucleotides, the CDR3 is TGTGCCAGCACCAATAGACAGGGGGCGCGGAACAATGAGCAGTTCTTC.